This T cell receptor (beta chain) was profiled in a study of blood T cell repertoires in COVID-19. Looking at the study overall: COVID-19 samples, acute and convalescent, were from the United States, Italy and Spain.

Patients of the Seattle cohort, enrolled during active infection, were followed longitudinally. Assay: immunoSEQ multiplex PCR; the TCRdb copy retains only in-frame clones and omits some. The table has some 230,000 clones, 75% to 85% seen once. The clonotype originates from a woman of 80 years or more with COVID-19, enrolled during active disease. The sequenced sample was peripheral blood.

In DNA form, the CDR3 reads TGTGCCAGCAGCTCTGAGGTCTCACCCCTCCACTTT. Protein product: CASSSEVSPLHF. The genes are TRBV7-9 and TRBJ1-6; D remains unclear. Trimming took 4 bases from V and 10 from J, leaving 8 bases between them. Germline V lookup: CDR1 SEHNR, CDR2 FQNEAQ (reference sequence). The CDR3 totals 12 residues.